The entry below gives a single TCR beta chain sequence along with its context. Its cognate antigen is unknown. This specimen comes from a study of T cells after yellow fever vaccination. Conversion of TCR transcripts into cDNA relied on 5'RACE template switching, which added a universal primer site and UMIs. A single record per CDR3 protein comes from TCRdb applying MiXCR to the 5' RACE reads. The sample consists of some 160,000 distinct CDR3 sequences, roughly 8.8% of them appearing once. Findings and limits, study-wide: Reappearance after the booster was observed for most primary-vaccination clones (roughly 97% CD4, almost 90% CD8). It was the secondary response that reached its peak faster, day 5 versus 15, but it was weaker. In FACS-sorted repertoires, abundant clonotypes from the bulk population could appear as contaminants.

The V gene's germline CDR1 is MNHEY and CDR2 SVGEGT. V shed 6 bases and J shed 4 bases, with 12 bases lying between them. The length of the CDR3 is 13 residues. Specimen: CD8+ T cells sorted from PBMCs, collected 45 days after the yellow fever booster vaccination. The source of this sequence is a man aged 18-30 years who received the YFV17D yellow fever vaccine. The chain recombines TRBV6-2 or TRBV6-3 with TRBJ1-1; D ambiguous. CDR3 nucleotide sequence: TGTGCCAGCAGCCGCCAGTCGGCCACTGAAGCTTTCTTT. Amino acid sequence: CASSRQSATEAFF.